This T cell receptor beta chain came from a study of cytomegalovirus exposure and HLA in healthy donors (dated by TCRdb to 2016 to 2017). As for the study more broadly: An earlier analysis of roughly 610 of the donors reported approximately 280 Gb of sequence data and 117 million unique TCR beta sequences obtained from around 170 million T cells. An early release that covered around 590 HLA-typed donors contained approximately 300 gigabases of sequencing data and 85 million to 100 million unique TCR sequences. Among the roughly 390 genotyped donors, about 85% belonged to the genetic ancestry cluster associated with self-reported Caucasian donors. The study aimed to test whether cataloging public T cell receptors could reveal signatures of past pathogen exposure. The T cell repertoires of some 700 subjects were profiled by immunosequencing and related to cytomegalovirus serostatus. In addition to the first cohort of 666 subjects, a separate validation cohort of over 90 different subjects was used. The study combined high-throughput TCR immunosequencing, statistical association of individual TCRs with disease status, and machine learning to predict cytomegalovirus infection status. A later analysis re-examined previously published TCR beta repertoires from about 700 donors and added high-resolution HLA genotyping to investigate patterns of TCR occurrence. In the later analysis, no new phenotypic data were used to find candidate immune exposures; instead, reliance was placed on TCR beta sequences and their occurrence across donors. To decide whether each TCR beta V gene segment behaved as functional or pseudogenic, an earlier analysis of several hundred of the donors relied on high-throughput TCR beta sequencing. Donor age, sex, ethnicity and CMV serostatus were collected together with the repertoire data. Genome-wide SNP genotypes for about 65% of the 666 donors were used in a later genetic analysis, which treated that subset as a discovery cohort. Every discovery cohort repertoire had been produced on one sequencing platform. Class I and class II HLA loci were covered by the typing at four-digit resolution. Typing coverage differed by locus: A, B, C, DRB1 and DQB1 were typed in roughly 629-630 donors, DQA1 in 500 to 550, DPA1 in nearly 610, and DPB1 in roughly 450. Roughly 5 DR-DQ haplotypes were treated as single units for association and clustering because of strong linkage in the cohort. Across 300 to 500 genotyped donors of the cohort, an average of about 240,000 unique TCR beta nucleotide sequences per donor were sequenced, and roughly a sixth of those sequences were non-productive.

Summary of the overall study and its limitations: The classifier was reported to diagnose cytomegalovirus status with high specificity and sensitivity in both the original cohort and the validation cohort. Because some donors lacked HLA typing at each locus, the association tests relied only on the typed subset. Most TCR sequences were observed very rarely across donors, whereas some public TCRs were present in many individuals. According to a later genetic analysis, donors in an Asian-associated ancestry cluster had fewer N-insertions in productive TCRs than the approximately 610-donor mean. Only TCR beta chains were sequenced in this cohort, and the absence of alpha or paired-chain data limited detectable features. Specific HLA alleles were associated with over 15,000 TCR beta sequences at a false discovery rate of 0.05 in a later analysis. Roughly 15 rarely observed V segments, including chromosome 9 orphons, were excluded from the earlier analysis of a few hundred of the donors because counts were too low. A further reported finding was that TCR beta sequences accurately predicted the HLA-A and HLA-B alleles for most subjects in the first cohort. For the cohort, immune exposure information was limited to CMV serostatus. Some IMGT-functional V segments, including TRBV6-2 and TRBV6-3, could not be distinguished by the 87-base-pair reads and were therefore excluded. Correlated functional status among segregating V segments might reflect linkage disequilibrium, but an unknown experimental factor could not be ruled out. According to a later analysis, TCR association rates differed among HLA loci, with DRB1 alleles showing the most associated TCRs and HLA-C alleles showing the fewest. A group of highly shared sequence variants was considered likely to be a technical artifact of the sequencing pipeline. In a later analysis, several top co-occurrence clusters were reported to appear linked to parvovirus B19, influenza, CMV and Epstein-Barr virus. In an earlier analysis of about 540 of the donors, most TCR beta V segments were observed in productive rearrangements about 87% or about 30% of the time, broadly matching IMGT annotations. In a later analysis, most CMV-associated TCR beta chains were found to appear HLA-restricted, with HLA associations seemingly driven largely by CMV exposure. The authors suggested that the approach could potentially be generalized to other disease states and immunological phenotypes. A few of the identified cytomegalovirus-associated TCR beta chains were confirmed in vitro to be specific for cytomegalovirus antigens. V-gene and J-gene trimming of TCR beta chains was associated with a missense DCLRE1C variant in a later genetic analysis, and the association was replicated in an independent cohort. Assigning TCR associations to individual alleles was difficult when HLA alleles, especially DR and DQ, strongly co-occurred. Presence/absence analyses assumed roughly uniform sequencing depth across donors, an assumption that may not hold. A later analysis found that HLA-associated TCR beta chains were more clonally expanded and had lower generation probabilities than equally common non-associated chains. The study gave a list of more than 150 TCR beta chains associated with cytomegalovirus.

On this clone itself: The clone's antigen remains unknown. No base quality values were provided; no much bigger clone lies one nucleotide off.

The trim is 1 base for V and 0 bases for J, with a gap of 10 bases between the germline ends. CDR1 KGHSH and CDR2 LQKENI are derived from the germline V gene. The CDR3 runs 16 amino acids, cysteine and phenylalanine included. The DNA shown is the 48-base CDR3, in frame from base 1. The cohort comprised several hundred healthy bone marrow donors. Cohort members were all nominally healthy when sampled, although unrecorded immune exposures were likely present. The donor tested CMV seropositive and was one of the 289 seropositive cohort members. A peripheral blood sample was collected from each donor, and TCR beta sequencing was performed on peripheral blood mononuclear cells. The Qiagen DNeasy Blood Extraction Kit was used to extract genomic DNA from the blood cell samples. Library generation was performed with the immunoSEQ multiplex PCR assay. A mixture of 60 forward primers for TCR Vbeta segments and 13 reverse primers for TCR Jbeta segments was used in the multiplex PCR. The CDR3 region of rearranged TCR beta genes was amplified from genomic DNA with a multiplex PCR assay. The amplified TCR beta libraries were sequenced on the Illumina HiSeq System as 87-base-pair reads. As for how the authors treated the data: In a later analysis, tens of millions of unique TCR beta chains were counted across the roughly 610 repertoires, and roughly 11 million of these chains were shared by at least two donors. To remove PCR and sequencing errors, raw reads were error-corrected and collapsed into unique sequences using a nearest-neighbor algorithm that merged closely related sequences. CDR3 sequences were aligned to IMGT reference sequences to assign V, D and J gene segments. For a sequence to be retained, a match of at least six nucleotides was required to both a V gene segment and a J gene segment. A rearrangement counted as productive if the CDR3 had no stop codons and remained in frame with V and J, and every other rearrangement counted as non-productive. CDR3 was defined according to IMGT convention as the region running from the second conserved V-encoded cysteine to the conserved J-encoded phenylalanine. The earlier analysis of about 610 of the donors excluded sequences that lacked an unambiguous match to a single V gene segment. An earlier analysis of a few hundred of the donors called V segments functional above 56.7% productive rearrangements and segregating when the between-donor standard deviation exceeded 5%. A statistical classification framework was built for diagnosing cytomegalovirus status from the catalog of TCR beta chain sequences. A later analysis assigned V and J genes by comparing TCR nucleotide sequences with IMGT/GENE-DB human TR gene sequences. Using the TCRdist pipeline, a later analysis assigned CDR3 sequences along with most-parsimonious VDJ recombination scenarios. In a later analysis, each TCR beta chain was defined by its CDR3 amino acid sequence together with its V-gene family, and reads lacking a unique V-gene family were excluded. A later analysis removed 500 to 600 highly shared, low-generation-probability nucleotide sequences to deal with suspected cross-contamination and a sequencing artifact. For each public chain, a later analysis derived a clonal expansion index from normalized ranks of inferred template counts within each repertoire. In a later analysis, generation probabilities were computed using a VDJ recombination model fitted to out-of-frame rearrangements, and the results were checked against IGoR. In a later analysis, TCR-TCR, TCR-HLA and TCR-CMV co-occurrence was scored with hypergeometric tests, and a repertoire-size bias correction was applied to TCR pairs. To estimate false discovery rates, a later analysis permuted the HLA or CMV assignments 20 times. A later analysis grouped co-occurring TCRs with DBSCAN, adding TCRdist sequence similarity when clustering within HLA-allele-positive subsets. Co-occurrence clustering excluded repertoires with fewer than 30,000 or more than 120,000 public chains, plus five with anomalous nucleotide sharing. Held by TCRdb, this immuneACCESS table contains in-frame sequences only and omits some clones. Under half of the omission traces to an unresolved V gene where checked; the cause of the rest is unknown. V, J and clone size are taken as reported in that table, and D and trimming were inferred from the DNA itself. For this sample the table gives around 150,000 clones, of which around three quarters were detected only once. Almost 7% of the sample lies in the top ten.

This TCR came from a man aged 40-49 years in good health and CMV-seropositive. Sequenced: PBMCs. This chain joins TRBV18 to TRBJ2-4; matching of 5 bases hints at TRBD1 as the D gene. CDR3 loop: CASSPQGRLAKNIQYF. The sequence in DNA is TGTGCCAGCTCACCACAGGGGCGGTTAGCCAAAAACATTCAGTACTTC.